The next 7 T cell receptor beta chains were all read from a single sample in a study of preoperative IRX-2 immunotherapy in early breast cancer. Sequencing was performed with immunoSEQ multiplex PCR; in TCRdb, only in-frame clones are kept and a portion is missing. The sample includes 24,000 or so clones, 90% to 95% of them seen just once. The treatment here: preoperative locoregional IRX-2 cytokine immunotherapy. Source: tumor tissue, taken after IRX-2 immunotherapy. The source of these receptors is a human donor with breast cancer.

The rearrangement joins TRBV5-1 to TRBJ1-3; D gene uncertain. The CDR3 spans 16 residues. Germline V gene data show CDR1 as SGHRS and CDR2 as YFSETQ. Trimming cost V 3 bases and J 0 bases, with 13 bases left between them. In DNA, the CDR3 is TGCGCCAGCAGCTCGGCCGACGCGAGCTCTGGAAACACCATATATTTT. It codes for CASSSADASSGNTIYF.

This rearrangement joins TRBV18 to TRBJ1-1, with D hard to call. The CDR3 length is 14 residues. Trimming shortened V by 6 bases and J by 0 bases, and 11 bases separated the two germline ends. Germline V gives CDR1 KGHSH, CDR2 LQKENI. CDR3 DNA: TGTGCCAGCTCGTTCGGTCCCATGAACACTGAAGCTTTCTTT. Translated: CASSFGPMNTEAFF.

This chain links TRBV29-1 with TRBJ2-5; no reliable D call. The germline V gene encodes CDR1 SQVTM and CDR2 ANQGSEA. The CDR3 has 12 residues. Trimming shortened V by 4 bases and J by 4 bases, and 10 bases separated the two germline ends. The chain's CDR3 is CSVAGVGETQYF. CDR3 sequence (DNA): TGCAGCGTTGCTGGCGTGGGAGAGACCCAGTACTTC.

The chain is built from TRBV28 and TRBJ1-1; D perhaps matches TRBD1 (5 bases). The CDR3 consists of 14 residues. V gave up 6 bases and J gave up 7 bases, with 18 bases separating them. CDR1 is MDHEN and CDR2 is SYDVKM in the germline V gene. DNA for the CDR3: TGTGCCAGCAGACCGGGGGTAATCGGTCTTGAAGCTTTCTTT. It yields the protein CASRPGVIGLEAFF.

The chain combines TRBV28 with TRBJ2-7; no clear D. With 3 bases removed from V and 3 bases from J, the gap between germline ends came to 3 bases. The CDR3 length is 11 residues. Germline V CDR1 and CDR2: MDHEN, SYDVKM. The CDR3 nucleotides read TGTGCCAGCAGTTTTCTCTACGAGCAGTACTTC. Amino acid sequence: CASSFLYEQYF.

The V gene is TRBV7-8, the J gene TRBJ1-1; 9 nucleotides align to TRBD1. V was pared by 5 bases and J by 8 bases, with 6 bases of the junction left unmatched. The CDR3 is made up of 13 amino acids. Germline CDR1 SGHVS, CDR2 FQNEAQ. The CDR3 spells CASSLEQGAEAFF. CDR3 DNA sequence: TGTGCCAGCAGCCTCGAACAGGGGGCCGAAGCTTTCTTT.

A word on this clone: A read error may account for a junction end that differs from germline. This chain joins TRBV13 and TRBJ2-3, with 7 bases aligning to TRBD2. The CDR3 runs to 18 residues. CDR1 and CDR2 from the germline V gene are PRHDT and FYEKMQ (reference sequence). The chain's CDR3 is CAGSLARGGPPSTDTQYF. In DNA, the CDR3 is TGTGCCGGCAGCTTAGCCCGGGGAGGGCCTCCTAGCACAGATACGCAGTATTTT. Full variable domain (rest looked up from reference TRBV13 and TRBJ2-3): AAGVIQSPRHLIKEKRETATLKCYPIPRHDTVYWYQQGPGQDPQFLISFYEKMQSDKGSIPDRFSAQQFSDYHSELNMSSLELGDSALYFCAGSLARGGPPSTDTQYFGPGTRLTVL.